This TCR beta chain appears in the sequencing data of a study of blood T cells in healthy people across ages. Germline V gives CDR1 SGDLS, CDR2 YYNGEE. J lost 0 bases, V lost 4 bases, and 5 bases had no gene match. This CDR3 has 16 residues. Next came a second PCR, run for roughly 6 to 11 cycles, which used a sample-barcoded 5' primer along with a J-beta primer mix. The authors tagged each cDNA molecule using a template-switch adaptor with 12 random nucleotides. One entry per CDR3 protein, called by TCRdb with MiXCR from the 5' RACE reads. The sample holds over 1.5 million distinct CDR3 sequences, roughly 50% seen once. Healthy Caucasian individuals from Russia aged roughly 6 to 95 were enrolled as donors. Each sample yielded at least 6.5 million isolated PBMCs.

The TCR sequence derives from a woman aged 40 to 50 in good health. Sequences were obtained from blood. The chain links TRBV9 to TRBJ2-3, with 10 bases identical to TRBD2. CDR3 bases: TGTGCCAGCAGCTTAATACTAGCGGGGAGCACAGATACGCAGTATTTT. It is translated as CASSLILAGSTDTQYF.